Following are 5 T cell receptor beta chains from one sample sequenced in a study of blood T cells in healthy people across ages. PCR was performed a second time for about 6 to 12 cycles using a sample-barcoded 5' primer and a J-beta primer mix. One entry per CDR3 protein results from TCRdb running MiXCR on the 5' RACE reads. The profile shows 1.5 million to 2 million distinct CDR3 sequences, roughly 52% of them singletons. The sequencing sample was made of blood. These receptors came from a woman in her thirties or forties in good health.

This chain links TRBV4-2 with TRBJ2-1, with no clear D. V dropped 1 base and J dropped 13 bases, with 17 bases sitting between them. This CDR3 is built from 14 residues. Germline assignment: CDR1 LGHNA and CDR2 YNFKEQ. DNA for the CDR3: TGTGCCAGCAGCCAAGGACTTAGCCAAGCGACCCAGTTCTTC. Its translation is CASSQGLSQATQFF.

The chain employs TRBV5-5 and TRBJ2-2; maybe TRBD2 (6 bases). The ends were cut back, 5 bases at V and 6 bases at J, with 20 bases in the middle. Looked up from germline, CDR1 is SGHKS and CDR2 is YYEKEE (reference sequence). The CDR3 sequence is 16 residues long. CDR3 loop: CASSQPGGSGAGELFF. CDR3 DNA: TGTGCCAGCAGTCAACCCGGGGGTTCTGGAGCCGGGGAGCTGTTTTTT.

This sequence joins TRBV7-9 and TRBJ2-7; D gene ambiguous. The CDR3 spans 17 residues. Germline lookup yields CDR1 SEHNR and CDR2 FQNEAQ (reference sequence). Between the trimmed V and J ends, which lost 5 bases and 0 bases, there was a span of 20 bases. Here the CDR3 reads CASSAPSTTRSSYEQYF. For the CDR3, the DNA is TGTGCCAGCAGCGCCCCAAGTACCACCCGGAGCTCCTACGAGCAGTACTTC.

The chain has TRBV7-8 and TRBJ2-1, with 7 bases fitting TRBD1. With V trimmed by 2 bases and J by 7 bases, 14 bases remained unmatched. The CDR3 sequence is 17 residues long. Germline V lookup: CDR1 SGHVS, CDR2 FQNEAQ. As DNA, the CDR3 is TGTGCCAGCAGCTTAATAGGCTTAGGGGGCCAGATGAATGAGCAGTTCTTC. It is translated as CASSLIGLGGQMNEQFF.

The chain has TRBV20-1 and TRBJ1-6; TRBD1 is a possible D gene (6 bases). The germline V gene encodes CDR1 DFQATT and CDR2 SNEGSKA (reference sequence). There are 15 residues in the CDR3. V was trimmed by 1 base and J by 11 bases, leaving 18 bases between them. The CDR3 sequence: CSARGIQGDYPPLHF. Here the CDR3 DNA reads TGCAGTGCTAGAGGAATACAGGGAGATTATCCACCCCTCCACTTT.